The clone carrying this T cell receptor beta chain is medium-sized by share. As yet, its antigen is unknown. The germline V gene has CDR1 MNHEY and CDR2 SVGAGI. This CDR3 contains 13 residues. V lost 6 bases, J lost 4 bases, and 5 bases stayed unmatched. The sample belongs to a study of cytomegalovirus exposure and HLA in healthy donors. Study-wide results and limits: Data from an earlier analysis indicated that most TCR beta V segments were productive either about 87% or about 30% of the time. Later, an analysis showed that TCR beta chains associated with HLA were more clonally expanded than others that were equally common.

The PCR contained 60 Vbeta and 13 Jbeta primers. Repertoires were generated with immunoSEQ multiplex PCR, while TCRdb's copy carries only in-frame clones and drops some. The sample has approximately 140,000 clones, about three quarters seen once. The chain has TRBV6-5 and TRBJ1-1; 7 bases map to TRBD1. This clonotype was obtained from a man in his forties or fifties in good health and CMV-seropositive. The sequenced sample consisted of PBMCs. CDR3 sequence: CASRRQGGTEAFF. The CDR3, as DNA: TGTGCCAGCAGACGACAGGGTGGCACTGAAGCTTTCTTT.